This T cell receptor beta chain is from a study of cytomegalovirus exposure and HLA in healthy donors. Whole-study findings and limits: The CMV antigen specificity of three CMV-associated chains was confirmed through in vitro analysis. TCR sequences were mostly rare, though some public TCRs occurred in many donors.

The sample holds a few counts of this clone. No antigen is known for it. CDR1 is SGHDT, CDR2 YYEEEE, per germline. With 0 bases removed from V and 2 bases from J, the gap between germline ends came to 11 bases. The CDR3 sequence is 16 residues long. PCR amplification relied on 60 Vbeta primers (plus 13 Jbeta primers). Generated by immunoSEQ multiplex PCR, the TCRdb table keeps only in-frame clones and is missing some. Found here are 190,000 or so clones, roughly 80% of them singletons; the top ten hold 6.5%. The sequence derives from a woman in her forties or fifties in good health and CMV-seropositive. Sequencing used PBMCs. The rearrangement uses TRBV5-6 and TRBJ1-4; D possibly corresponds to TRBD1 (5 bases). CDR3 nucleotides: TGTGCCAGCAGCTTGGGGGGCGCGGTCACTAATGAAAAACTGTTTTTT. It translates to CASSLGGAVTNEKLFF.